This TCR beta chain comes out of a study of shared clonotypes between healthy human individuals. Terminally differentiated effector memory CD45RA+ cells were excluded from the naive CD8 cells, which were CD45RO-negative and positively selected for CCR7. Method: immunoSEQ multiplex PCR; TCRdb's copy keeps in-frame clones and lacks some. The data contain around 600,000 clones, roughly 95% of them seen just once; the ten biggest clones take up over 0.1%. Study outcomes and limitations: It was anticipated that sequencing depth would influence how many clonotypes donors shared.

The CDR3 spans 14 residues. Germline V gene lookup returns CDR1 SEHNR and CDR2 FQNEAQ (reference sequence). V shed 1 base and J 3 bases; nucleotides not matched to a gene: 1. A note on this clone: Its antigen remains unidentified.

The sample comprised naive CD8+ T cells sorted from blood. The V and J genes are TRBV7-9 and TRBJ2-3, with 7 bases identical to TRBD2. The TCR was taken from a woman under 40 in good health. CDR3 DNA sequence: TGTGCCAGCAGCTTAGTACTAGCGACAGATACGCAGTATTTT. Its translation: CASSLVLATDTQYF.